This passage covers 19 T cell receptor beta chains from one sample sequenced in a study of T cell responses to AZD1222 COVID-19 vaccine. TCRdb's copy holds only in-frame clones and misses some; the assay was immunoSEQ multiplex PCR. This repertoire shows approximately 130,000 clones, 93% found once; its top ten account for roughly 1%. The sequencing here drew on peripheral blood, taken on day 0 of AZD1222 vaccination. Receptors were obtained from an adult in good health.

This clone was seen only once. V usage is TRBV9 and J usage is TRBJ2-5; either TRBD1 or TRBD2 may fit D (5 bases each). V was clipped by 3 bases and J by 3 bases, with 6 bases between them. CDR3 length equals 12 residues. Looked up from germline, CDR1 is SGDLS and CDR2 is YYNGEE. CDR3 bases: TGTGCCAGCAGCGGAGGGGAAGAGACCCAGTACTTC. The encoded protein is CASSGGEETQYF.

The chain uses TRBV11-2 and TRBJ1-4; 8 nucleotides align to TRBD1. The CDR3 is 14 residues long. Germline values: CDR1 SGHAT, CDR2 FQNNGV. V lost 5 bases, J lost 8 bases, and 7 bases stayed unmatched. CDR3 residues: CASSLGQGQEKLFF. The CDR3 DNA sequence: TGTGCCAGCAGCCTCGGACAGGGCCAGGAAAAACTGTTTTTT.

The chain has TRBV1 and TRBJ1-1; TRBD1, as called in the table, went unchecked against the DNA. TRBV1 is an annotated pseudogene. This CDR3 region has 14 residues. The CDR3 DNA is TGCACCAGCAGCCCTCCGGCAGGGGACACTGAAGCTTTCTTT. Protein sequence: CTSSPPAGDTEAFF.

The gene calls are TRBV5-8 and TRBJ1-5; the D is unclear. The CDR3 is 16 residues long. CDR1 and CDR2 (germline): SGHTS, YDEGEE. V was shortened by 4 bases and J by 0 bases, with 14 bases between the two germline ends. The CDR3 DNA reads TGTGCCAGCAGCGATAACGATGTCCGTAGCAATCAGCCCCAGCATTTT. This encodes CASSDNDVRSNQPQHF.

V and J are TRBV24-1 and TRBJ2-5, with TRBD2 matching 8 bases. The V and J ends lost 4 bases and 4 bases, in that order; junction bases with no gene match: 10. Per the germline V gene, CDR1 is KGHDR and CDR2 is SFDVKD. The CDR3 covers 16 residues. In DNA, the CDR3 is TGTGCCACCAGTGAGTCCGCTGCGGGGGGCCGAGAGACCCAGTACTTC. This sequence encodes CATSESAAGGRETQYF.

This chain uses TRBV24-1 with TRBJ2-3; TRBD2 matches 10 bases. The trim removed 3 bases at V and 3 bases at J, leaving 5 bases unmatched. Looked up from germline, CDR1 is KGHDR and CDR2 is SFDVKD. The CDR3 covers 16 residues. This CDR3 reads CATSDPLAGGTDTQYF. In DNA, the CDR3 is TGTGCCACCAGTGATCCCTTAGCGGGGGGAACAGATACGCAGTATTTT.

The chain combines TRBV3-1 (or the pseudogene TRBV3-2) with TRBJ1-3; D uncertain. The CDR3 is made up of 15 amino acids. CDR1 is LGHDT, CDR2 YNNKEL, per germline (reference sequence). V lost 3 bases and J lost 0, with 9 bases in between. CDR3 protein: CASSQARNSGNTIYF. CDR3 bases: TGTGCCAGCAGCCAGGCCCGCAACTCTGGAAACACCATATATTTT.

The rearrangement joins TRBV23-1 to TRBJ1-1; the D gene is possibly TRBD1 (6 bases). TRBV23-1 is an ORF, with its function uncertain. The V gene lost 2 bases and the J gene lost 0 bases, with 22 bases spanning the gap. The CDR3 totals 19 residues. This CDR3 is CASSQRPGRGALLNTEAFF. The CDR3 DNA follows: TGCGCCAGCAGTCAAAGGCCTGGCAGGGGCGCTCTTTTGAACACTGAAGCTTTCTTT.

V and J are TRBV7-6 and TRBJ1-5; weak D call: TRBD1 (5 bases). This CDR3 comprises 17 residues. Germline CDR1 and CDR2: SGHVS and FNYEAQ. V lost 5 bases to trimming and J lost 4 bases, with 21 bases between them. CDR3 region: CASSPGGDRVANQPQHF. CDR3 DNA sequence: TGTGCCAGCAGCCCCGGGGGGGACCGAGTAGCAAATCAGCCCCAGCATTTT.

The genes are TRBV11-2 and TRBJ1-3, with unresolved D. The germline V and J ends were trimmed by 0 bases and 3 bases, with 6 bases remaining between them. This CDR3 comprises 14 residues. Germline V CDR1 and CDR2: SGHAT, FQNNGV. The CDR3 sequence is CASSLEPIGNTIYF. The CDR3 DNA is TGTGCCAGCAGCTTAGAACCGATTGGAAACACCATATATTTT.

The chain has TRBV2 and TRBJ1-4, with D possibly being TRBD1 (5 bases). The CDR3 loop spans 13 amino acids. V was cut by 7 bases and J by 8 bases, with 14 bases left in between. Germline V lookup: CDR1 SNHLY, CDR2 FYNNEI. The CDR3 here is CASTGTLGEKLFF. CDR3 DNA sequence: TGTGCCAGCACCGGGACGCTGGGAGAAAAACTGTTTTTT.

This clone appeared once. This sequence joins TRBV10-3 and TRBJ1-5, with a possible D match to TRBD1 (5 bases). The germline gives CDR1 ENHRY, CDR2 SYGVKD. CDR3 length equals 13 residues. V lost 9 bases to trimming and J lost 0 bases, with 9 bases between them. The CDR3 reads CAISGHSNQPQHF. CDR3 bases: TGTGCCATTTCAGGGCATAGCAATCAGCCCCAGCATTTT.

The chain has TRBV29-1 and TRBJ1-1; D remains unclear. CDR1 and CDR2 (germline): SQVTM, ANQGSEA. The CDR3 spans 10 residues. Deletions cut 7 bases from V and 8 bases from J, with 11 bases between. The CDR3 reads CSATHGEAFF. CDR3 coding DNA: TGCAGCGCTACTCACGGAGAAGCTTTCTTT.

The chain uses TRBV7-8 and TRBJ2-5; D is unresolved. Trimming took 2 bases from V and 2 from J, leaving 9 bases between them. CDR3 length equals 14 residues. The germline CDR1 and CDR2 sequences are SGHVS and FQNEAQ. CDR3 loop: CASSLFGVQETQYF. The CDR3 coding sequence is TGTGCCAGCAGCTTATTTGGAGTTCAAGAGACCCAGTACTTC.

The rearrangement links TRBV19 to TRBJ2-3; TRBD1 aligns across 8 bases. The CDR3 covers 16 residues. Germline loops: CDR1 LNHDA, CDR2 SQIVND (reference sequence). With V trimmed by 2 bases and J by 5 bases, 9 bases remained unmatched. The CDR3 here is CASSITARGHQDTQYF. The CDR3 nucleotides read TGTGCCAGTAGTATAACCGCCAGGGGGCATCAAGATACGCAGTATTTT.

This chain connects TRBV6-5 to TRBJ1-1; no definite D call. The CDR3 totals 14 residues. Germline CDR1 is MNHEY and CDR2 is SVGAGI. V gave up 0 bases and J gave up 1 base, with 6 bases separating them. CDR3: CASSYSTGNTEAFF. In nucleotides, the CDR3 is TGTGCCAGCAGTTACTCCACGGGGAACACTGAAGCTTTCTTT.

This clone is medium-sized within its sample. The chain joins TRBV18 to TRBJ1-2; 7 nucleotides match TRBD1. The V segment lost 6 bases and the J segment 1 base; nucleotides outside the gene matches: 11. The germline CDR1 and CDR2 sequences are KGHSH and LQKENI. This CDR3 region has 16 residues. Here the CDR3 DNA reads TGTGCCAGCTCGACCGGGACAGCGCAATTTAACTATGGCTACACCTTC. Translation: CASSTGTAQFNYGYTF.

The V and J genes are TRBV29-1 and TRBJ1-2; maybe TRBD1 (5 bases). V was clipped by 7 bases and J by 4 bases, with 19 bases between them. The CDR3 runs 14 residues. Germline CDR1 SQVTM, CDR2 ANQGSEA. This CDR3 reads CSAQGGHEAYGYTF. The CDR3 DNA reads as TGCAGCGCCCAAGGTGGACATGAGGCCTATGGCTACACCTTC.

This clone was picked up one time. CDR3 nucleotide sequence: TGCGCCAGCAGTGCCCGAGAGGGGTCAGATACGCAGTATTTT. Amino acid sequence: CASSAREGSDTQYF. This sequence joins TRBV10-2 and TRBJ2-3, with D possibly being TRBD1 or TRBD2 (5 bases each). The V end lost 4 bases, the J end lost 4 bases, and 12 bases lay between the germline ends. This CDR3 comprises 14 residues. Looked up from germline, CDR1 is WSHSY and CDR2 is SAAADI.